The sequence of this TCR beta chain was determined in a study of blood T cell repertoires in COVID-19. Original handling: Nucleated cell number was recorded as an estimate derived from reference gene primer amplification. The repertoire was sequenced with immunoSEQ multiplex PCR; TCRdb's copy has only in-frame clones and lacks some. For V, J and clone size, that table is used; D and trimming come from the DNA. The data hold about 59,000 clones, with under 85% observed a single time. This clone was seen more than once but under ten times. Germline loops: CDR1 SGHRS, CDR2 YFSETQ. The CDR3 loop spans 16 amino acids. Unmatched junction bases numbered 4, after V lost 0 bases and J lost 1 base.

The rearrangement joins TRBV5-1 to TRBJ1-5; TRBD1 agrees at 7 bases. Sequenced material: peripheral blood. The receptor comes from a woman older than 75 with acute or convalescent COVID-19. As DNA, the CDR3 is TGCGCCAGCAGCTTGGAAGGGGGCGCGAGCAATCAGCCCCAGCATTTT. This translates into CASSLEGGASNQPQHF. The full variable domain, in which reference TRBV5-1 and TRBJ1-5 provide the parts outside the CDR3, is KAGVTQTPRYLIKTRGQQVTLSCSPISGHRSVSWYQQTPGQGLQFLFEYFSETQRNKGNFPGRFSGRQFSNSRSEMNVSTLELGDSALYLCASSLEGGASNQPQHFGDGTRLSIL.